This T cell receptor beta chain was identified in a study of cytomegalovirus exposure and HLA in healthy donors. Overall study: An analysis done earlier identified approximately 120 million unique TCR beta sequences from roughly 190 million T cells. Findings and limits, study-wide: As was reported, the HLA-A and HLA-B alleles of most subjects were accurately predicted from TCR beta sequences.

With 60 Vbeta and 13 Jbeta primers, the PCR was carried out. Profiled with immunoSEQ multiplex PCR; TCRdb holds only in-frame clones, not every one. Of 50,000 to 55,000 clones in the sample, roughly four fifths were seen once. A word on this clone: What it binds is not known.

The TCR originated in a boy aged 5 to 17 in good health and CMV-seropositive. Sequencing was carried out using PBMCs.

The DNA for the CDR3 is TGTGCCAGCAGCAAAGGAGGGCAGGGCGCCTACGAGCAGTACTTC. Translating gives CASSKGGQGAYEQYF. The rearrangement uses TRBV9 and TRBJ2-7; tentatively, D is TRBD2 (6 bases). Looked up from germline, CDR1 is SGDLS and CDR2 is YYNGEE. V was pared by 4 bases and J by 2 bases, with 16 bases between. CDR3 size: 15 residues.